This is a list of T cell receptor beta chains from one sample in a study of cytomegalovirus exposure and HLA in healthy donors. The protocol was immunoSEQ multiplex PCR, while the TCRdb copy is restricted to in-frame clones and leaves out a portion. The table has about 160,000 clones, 71% seen once. The sample was PBMCs. These TCRs come from a woman in her thirties in good health and CMV-seronegative. CDR3s include the opening cysteine and the closing phenylalanine or tryptophan. Fields, in order: J gene, V gene, D gene, clone size, CDR3 DNA, CDR3 protein. The D gene is left open where the match is weak. Expanded clones get a size class; other rows say once, few or many, or leave the size out.

J gene: TRBJ2-3; V gene: TRBV19; D gene: TRBD1; clone size: once; CDR3 DNA: TGTGCCAGTAGTCCTGGACAGGGGAGGGCAGATACGCAGTATTTT; CDR3 protein: CASSPGQGRADTQYF
J gene: TRBJ2-5; V gene: TRBV27; D gene: .; clone size: few; CDR3 DNA: TGTGCCAGCAGTTTATCGACCGGGAGCCAAGAGACCCAGTACTTC; CDR3 protein: CASSLSTGSQETQYF
J gene: TRBJ1-4; V gene: TRBV16; D gene: TRBD1; clone size: .; CDR3 DNA: TGTGCCAGCAGCCGGGACAGGGCACCCGAAACGCCAACTAATGAAAAACTGTTTTTT; CDR3 protein: CASSRDRAPETPTNEKLFF
J gene: TRBJ2-1; V gene: TRBV5-1; D gene: TRBD2; clone size: .; CDR3 DNA: TGCGCCAGCAGATCCGGGACTAGCGATCCCCCCTACAATGAGCAGTTCTTC; CDR3 protein: CASRSGTSDPPYNEQFF
J gene: TRBJ2-1; V gene: TRBV5-1; D gene: .; clone size: few; CDR3 DNA: TGCGCCAGCAGCTACGGAGGGTACTCCTACAATGAGCAGTTCTTC; CDR3 protein: CASSYGGYSYNEQFF
J gene: TRBJ2-1; V gene: TRBV7-3; D gene: .; clone size: .; CDR3 DNA: TGTGCCAGCAGCTTGCAAGCGGACTCCTACAATGAGCAGTTCTTC; CDR3 protein: CASSLQADSYNEQFF
J gene: TRBJ2-2; V gene: TRBV7-9; D gene: TRBD2; clone size: .; CDR3 DNA: TGTGCCAGCAGCCTAGCGGGAGGGAACACCGGGGAGCTGTTTTTT; CDR3 protein: CASSLAGGNTGELFF
J gene: TRBJ2-5; V gene: TRBV18; D gene: TRBD1; clone size: .; CDR3 DNA: TGTGCCAGCTCACGGGACAGTGAAGGGACCCAGTACTTC; CDR3 protein: CASSRDSEGTQYF
J gene: TRBJ2-7; V gene: TRBV27; D gene: TRBD2; clone size: .; CDR3 DNA: TGTGCCAGCAGCCTACTAGCGGGAGCCTACGAGCAGTACTTC; CDR3 protein: CASSLLAGAYEQYF
J gene: TRBJ2-7; V gene: TRBV6-1; D gene: TRBD2; clone size: .; CDR3 DNA: TGTGCCAGCAGTGAAGAAATAGCGGGGCGACCTCCCTACGAGCAGTACTTC; CDR3 protein: CASSEEIAGRPPYEQYF
J gene: TRBJ2-1; V gene: TRBV28; D gene: TRBD2; clone size: few; CDR3 DNA: TGTGCCAGCAGCCGGACTAGCACATTCTACAATGAGCAGTTCTTC; CDR3 protein: CASSRTSTFYNEQFF
J gene: TRBJ2-7; V gene: TRBV5-4; D gene: .; clone size: .; CDR3 DNA: TGTGCCAGCAGCTCGGAACAGGCCGAGGAGCAGTACTTC; CDR3 protein: CASSSEQAEEQYF
J gene: TRBJ1-2; V gene: TRBV19; D gene: .; clone size: .; CDR3 DNA: TGTGCCAGTAGCGGGGGGCAGGTCGCTGGTGGCTACACCTTC; CDR3 protein: CASSGGQVAGGYTF
J gene: TRBJ1-5; V gene: TRBV7-2; D gene: TRBD1; clone size: few; CDR3 DNA: TGTGCCAGCAGGCTCGGACAGGGGGCTATAGGCAGCAATCAGCCCCAGCATTTT; CDR3 protein: CASRLGQGAIGSNQPQHF
J gene: TRBJ2-7; V gene: TRBV4-1; D gene: .; clone size: few; CDR3 DNA: TGCGCCAGCAGCCAAGTTCTATCCGACTACGAGCAGTACTTC; CDR3 protein: CASSQVLSDYEQYF
J gene: TRBJ2-3; V gene: TRBV9; D gene: .; clone size: .; CDR3 DNA: TGTGCCAGCAGCGTAGATAGCGGCACAGATACGCAGTATTTT; CDR3 protein: CASSVDSGTDTQYF
J gene: TRBJ2-7; V gene: TRBV19; D gene: TRBD1; clone size: once; CDR3 DNA: TGTGCCAGTAGTATAGATCGCCCCGACAGGGGACACGAGCAGTACTTC; CDR3 protein: CASSIDRPDRGHEQYF
J gene: TRBJ1-4; V gene: TRBV18; D gene: TRBD1; clone size: few; CDR3 DNA: TGTGCCAGCTCACCAAACCGGGACAGTCGGGAAAAACTGTTTTTT; CDR3 protein: CASSPNRDSREKLFF
J gene: TRBJ1-2; V gene: TRBV7-2; D gene: .; clone size: .; CDR3 DNA: TGTGCCAGCAGCCCTCCGGAAGGGGGTAACTATGGCTACACCTTC; CDR3 protein: CASSPPEGGNYGYTF
J gene: TRBJ1-3; V gene: TRBV4-1; D gene: .; clone size: .; CDR3 DNA: TGCGCCAGCAGCCAAGTTAGTCGGTACTCTGGAAACACCATATATTTT; CDR3 protein: CASSQVSRYSGNTIYF
J gene: TRBJ2-5; V gene: TRBV7-9; D gene: .; clone size: .; CDR3 DNA: TGTGCCAGCAGCTTGTTTCTGTTGAGGGAGACCCAGTACTTC; CDR3 protein: CASSLFLLRETQYF
J gene: TRBJ2-7; V gene: TRBV29-1; D gene: .; clone size: .; CDR3 DNA: TGCAGCGTTCGCACTTCTCGGACTGGACCCTACGAGCAGTACTTC; CDR3 protein: CSVRTSRTGPYEQYF
J gene: TRBJ2-1; V gene: TRBV9; D gene: .; clone size: .; CDR3 DNA: TGTGCCAGCAGCGTAGGGCTAGCGAGCTCCTACAATGAGCAGTTCTTC; CDR3 protein: CASSVGLASSYNEQFF
J gene: TRBJ2-7; V gene: TRBV9; D gene: TRBD1; clone size: .; CDR3 DNA: TGTGCCAGCAGCGCCGGTGGGACAGGCCTCAACGAGCAGTACTTC; CDR3 protein: CASSAGGTGLNEQYF
J gene: TRBJ2-2; V gene: TRBV10-2; D gene: TRBD1; clone size: .; CDR3 DNA: TGCGCCAGCCTTGCTACAGGGGGCTACACCGGGGAGCTGTTTTTT; CDR3 protein: CASLATGGYTGELFF
J gene: TRBJ2-2; V gene: TRBV5-1; D gene: TRBD1; clone size: few; CDR3 DNA: TGCGCCAGCAGCTATATGGGACAGGGGAACACCGGGGAGCTGTTTTTT; CDR3 protein: CASSYMGQGNTGELFF
J gene: TRBJ2-5; V gene: TRBV7-2; D gene: .; clone size: .; CDR3 DNA: TGTGCCAGCAGCCGACAGGGAGGCCAAGAGACCCAGTACTTC; CDR3 protein: CASSRQGGQETQYF
J gene: TRBJ2-1; V gene: TRBV5-6; D gene: .; clone size: .; CDR3 DNA: TGTGCCAGCAGCTTGTTCGCGGACTTTTACAATGAGCAGTTCTTC; CDR3 protein: CASSLFADFYNEQFF
J gene: TRBJ1-1; V gene: TRBV5-1; D gene: TRBD1; clone size: once; CDR3 DNA: TGCGCCAGCAGCAAAGGACAGGGTGGGACTGAAGCTTTCTTT; CDR3 protein: CASSKGQGGTEAFF
J gene: TRBJ2-7; V gene: TRBV10-3; D gene: .; clone size: .; CDR3 DNA: TGTGCCATCAGAGCAGGGGCTCCCTCCTACGAGCAGTACTTC; CDR3 protein: CAIRAGAPSYEQYF
J gene: TRBJ2-2; V gene: TRBV15; D gene: .; clone size: few; CDR3 DNA: TGTGCCACCAGCAGAGAGAGGTCATCCCCCGGGGAGCTGTTTTTT; CDR3 protein: CATSRERSSPGELFF
J gene: TRBJ2-3; V gene: TRBV10-3; D gene: .; clone size: .; CDR3 DNA: TGTGCCATCAGTTTGGACAGTCCTAGCACAGATACGCAGTATTTT; CDR3 protein: CAISLDSPSTDTQYF
J gene: TRBJ2-5; V gene: TRBV4-3; D gene: .; clone size: .; CDR3 DNA: TGCGCCAGCAGCCAAGGGGGACATGGGGAGACCCAGTACTTC; CDR3 protein: CASSQGGHGETQYF
J gene: TRBJ1-2; V gene: TRBV4-1; D gene: TRBD1; clone size: few; CDR3 DNA: TGCGCCAGCAGCCTCGGACAGGGGCAGGCCTATGGCTACACCTTC; CDR3 protein: CASSLGQGQAYGYTF
J gene: TRBJ2-2; V gene: TRBV7-6; D gene: TRBD1; clone size: .; CDR3 DNA: TGTGCCAGCAGCTTAGCCGCCGGGACAGGGAACACCGGGGAGCTGTTTTTT; CDR3 protein: CASSLAAGTGNTGELFF